This passage covers 4 T cell receptor beta chains from one sample sequenced in a study of blood T cell repertoires in COVID-19. TCRdb's copy holds only in-frame clones and misses some; the assay was immunoSEQ multiplex PCR. The sample includes about 59,000 clones, roughly 87% of them seen just once. Sequencing was performed on peripheral blood. Receptors were obtained from an elderly man in a cohort sampled during active COVID-19.

This clone was detected only a few times. The chain uses TRBV4-1 and TRBJ2-1, with unresolved D. Trimming took 0 bases from V and 8 from J, leaving 8 bases between them. Germline lookup yields CDR1 MGHRA and CDR2 YSYEKL. The CDR3 extends over 13 amino acids. In DNA form, the CDR3 reads TGCGCCAGCAGCCAAGATCCCCCGGATGAGCAGTTCTTC. It specifies CASSQDPPDEQFF.

This clone has only one observation. This sequence joins TRBV7-9 and TRBJ2-5, with 12 bases aligning to TRBD1. This CDR3 has 16 amino acids. In germline, CDR1 is SEHNR, CDR2 FQNEAQ (reference sequence). V lost 6 bases to trimming and J lost 2 bases; unmatched junction nucleotides: 7. CDR3 residues: CASRLAGQGAQETQYF. Here the CDR3 DNA reads TGTGCCAGCAGACTCGCGGGACAGGGGGCACAAGAGACCCAGTACTTC.

V usage is TRBV3-1 (or the pseudogene TRBV3-2) and J usage is TRBJ2-5, with 9 bases aligning to TRBD2. After removal of 1 base from V and 4 bases from J, the junction contained 10 bases not matched to a gene. The CDR3 is made up of 17 amino acids. CDR1 is LGHDT and CDR2 is YNNKEL in the germline V gene (reference sequence). The CDR3 reads CASSQGRGGVIGETQYF. CDR3 bases: TGTGCCAGCAGCCAAGGGCGGGGGGGAGTGATTGGAGAGACCCAGTACTTC.

This chain joins TRBV6-5 and TRBJ2-5; 7 bases line up with TRBD2. The CDR3 has 15 amino acids. Germline V gene data show CDR1 as MNHEY and CDR2 as SVGAGI. V lost 2 bases and J lost 2; bases outside the gene matches: 5. CDR3 sequence reads: CASSYDGGSQETQYF. CDR3 DNA: TGTGCCAGCAGTTACGACGGGGGGTCTCAAGAGACCCAGTACTTC.